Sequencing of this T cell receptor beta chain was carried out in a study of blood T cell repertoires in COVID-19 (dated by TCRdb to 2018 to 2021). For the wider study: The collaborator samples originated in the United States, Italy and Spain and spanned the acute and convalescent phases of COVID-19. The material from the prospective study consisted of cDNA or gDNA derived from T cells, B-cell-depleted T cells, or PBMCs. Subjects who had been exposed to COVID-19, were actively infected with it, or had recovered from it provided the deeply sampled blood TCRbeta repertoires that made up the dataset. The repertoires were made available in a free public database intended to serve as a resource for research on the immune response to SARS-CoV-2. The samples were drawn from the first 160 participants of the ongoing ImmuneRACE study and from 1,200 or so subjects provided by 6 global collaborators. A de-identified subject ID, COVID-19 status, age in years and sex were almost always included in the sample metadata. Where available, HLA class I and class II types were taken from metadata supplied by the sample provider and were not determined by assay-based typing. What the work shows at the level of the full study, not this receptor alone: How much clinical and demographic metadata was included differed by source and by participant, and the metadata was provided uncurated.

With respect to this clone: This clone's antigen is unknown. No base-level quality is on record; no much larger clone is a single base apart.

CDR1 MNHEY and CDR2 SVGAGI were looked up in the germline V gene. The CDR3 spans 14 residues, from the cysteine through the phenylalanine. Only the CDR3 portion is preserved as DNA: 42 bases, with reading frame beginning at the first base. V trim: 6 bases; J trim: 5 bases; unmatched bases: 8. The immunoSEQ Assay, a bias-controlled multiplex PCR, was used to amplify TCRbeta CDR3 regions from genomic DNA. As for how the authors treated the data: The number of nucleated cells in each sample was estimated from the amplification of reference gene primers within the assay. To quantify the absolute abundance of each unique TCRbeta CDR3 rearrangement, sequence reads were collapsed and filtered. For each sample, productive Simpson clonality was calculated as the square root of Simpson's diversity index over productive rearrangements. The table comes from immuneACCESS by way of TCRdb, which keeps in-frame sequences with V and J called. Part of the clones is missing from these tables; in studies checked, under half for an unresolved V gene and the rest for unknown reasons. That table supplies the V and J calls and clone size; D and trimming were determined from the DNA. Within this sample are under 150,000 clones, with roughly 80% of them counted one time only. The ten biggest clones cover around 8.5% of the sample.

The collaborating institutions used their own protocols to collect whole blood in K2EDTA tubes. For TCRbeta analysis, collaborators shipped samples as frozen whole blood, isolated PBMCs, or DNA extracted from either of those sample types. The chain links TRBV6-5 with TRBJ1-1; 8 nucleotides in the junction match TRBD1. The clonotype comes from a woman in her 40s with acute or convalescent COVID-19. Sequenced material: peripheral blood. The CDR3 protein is CASSRGQGGTEAFF. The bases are TGTGCCAGCAGCCGCGGACAGGGAGGGACTGAAGCTTTCTTT.